This T cell receptor beta chain emerged from a study of cytomegalovirus exposure and HLA in healthy donors. About the study: The Caucasian-associated ancestry cluster contained 65% to 85% of the approximately 410 genotyped donors. Study findings and constraints: A later analysis linked a missense variant in DCLRE1C to the trimming of TCR beta V and J genes. Being productive about 90% or about 30% of the time was typical of most TCR beta V segments in an earlier analysis. Reportedly, TCR beta sequences accurately predicted HLA-A and HLA-B alleles in most subjects.

CDR3 length: 14 residues. V lost 5 bases and J 2 bases, leaving 12 bases between the germline ends. Germline V gives CDR1 SGHTA, CDR2 FQGNSA. The PCR used 60 Vbeta and 13 Jbeta primers. Sequenced by immunoSEQ multiplex PCR; TCRdb stores in-frame clones only, minus some. The sample has around 80,000 clones, over 65% seen once; the top ten hold roughly 9.1%. A word on this clone: Antigen: not known.

The chain has TRBV7-2 and TRBJ1-2; D gene unclear. The sequencing sample was made of PBMCs. This TCR was sampled from a man between 35 and 55 years old in good health and CMV-seropositive. CDR3 residues: CASSPEGLNYGYTF. The DNA of the CDR3 is TGTGCCAGCAGCCCAGAGGGTTTAAACTATGGCTACACCTTC.